This T cell receptor beta chain originates from a study of cytomegalovirus exposure and HLA in healthy donors. PCR involved 60 Vbeta and 13 Jbeta primers. Method: immunoSEQ multiplex PCR; TCRdb's copy keeps in-frame clones and lacks some. The profile shows 150,000 or so clones, about 77% of them singletons. Germline V lookup: CDR1 LNHNV, CDR2 YYDKDF (reference sequence). Trimming took off 5 bases at V and 8 bases at J, with 21 bases between the two ends. The length of the CDR3 is 15 residues. As to this clone: Its antigen is undetermined.

At collection, donors were nominally healthy, but unrecorded immune exposures were probable. Whole-study results and caveats: Reported results showed that the classifier diagnosed cytomegalovirus status with high specificity and sensitivity. Other equally common chains were less clonally expanded than HLA-associated TCR beta chains, a later analysis showed. Researchers reported in a later analysis that common viral pathogens appeared linked to several top clusters.

The clonotype comes from a young man in good health and CMV-seropositive. The chain couples TRBV15 to TRBJ1-2; D possibly corresponds to TRBD1 (6 bases). The source material was PBMCs. CDR3 nucleotides: TGTGCCACCAGCGTTCCAGGGGCCCCGAGGAGAGGCTACACCTTC. Translating it yields CATSVPGAPRRGYTF.